This T cell receptor (beta chain) was captured by sequencing in a study of shared clonotypes between healthy human individuals. About the research overall: Serving as donors were a couple of women and three men, whose ages spanned 18 to 49. Study-wide findings and caveats: Non-shared clonotypes displayed generation probabilities falling below those of clonotypes present in all four donors. When naive CD4 clonotypes were compared across several donors, roughly 4.9% were shared.

CDR3 length: 16 residues. Germline assignment: CDR1 MDHEN and CDR2 SYDVKM. The V gene lost 1 base and the J gene lost 0 bases, with 12 bases spanning the gap. Deep was the level at which the assay was run. Profiled with immunoSEQ multiplex PCR; TCRdb holds only in-frame clones, not every one. The repertoire consists of over 2 million clones, with 80% to 95% occurring once and the leading ten covering more than 0.35%. To note about this clone: The antigen remains undetermined.

The origin of this receptor is a man aged 18 to 35 in good health. Some clones in this sample may be carry-over from other donors' samples. The chain combines TRBV28 with TRBJ1-2; D is perhaps TRBD1 (5 bases). Sequencing input: naive CD4+ T cells from PBMCs. This sample's subset: CD45RA+ positively selected. The CDR3 nucleotides read TGTGCCAGCAGTTTATCCCACAGGCCAGCTAACTATGGCTACACCTTC. Amino acids: CASSLSHRPANYGYTF.